The sequence of this T cell receptor (beta chain) was determined in a study of OX40 agonist ivuxolimab in advanced cancers. About this clone: The antigen is not known.

This CDR3 is built from 13 residues. Deletions cut 4 bases from V and 4 bases from J, with 10 bases between. Germline V gene sequence: CDR1 SEHNR, CDR2 FQNEAQ (reference sequence). The data were produced by immunoSEQ multiplex PCR, yet TCRdb's version contains in-frame clones alone and is incomplete. The sample lists some 71,000 clones, about nine tenths occurring once. Whole-study results and caveats: Nonresponders included some who also had low normalized T-cell clonal expansion.

The rearrangement links TRBV7-9 to TRBJ1-1; the D is unclear. The receptor comes from an adult with an advanced solid tumor such as melanoma, head and neck, liver or kidney cancer. Source: CD4+ or CD8+ T cells sorted from blood, taken in a trial of the OX40 agonist ivuxolimab. The CDR3 reads CASSYAGITEAFF. The CDR3 DNA is TGTGCCAGCAGCTACGCAGGTATCACTGAAGCTTTCTTT.